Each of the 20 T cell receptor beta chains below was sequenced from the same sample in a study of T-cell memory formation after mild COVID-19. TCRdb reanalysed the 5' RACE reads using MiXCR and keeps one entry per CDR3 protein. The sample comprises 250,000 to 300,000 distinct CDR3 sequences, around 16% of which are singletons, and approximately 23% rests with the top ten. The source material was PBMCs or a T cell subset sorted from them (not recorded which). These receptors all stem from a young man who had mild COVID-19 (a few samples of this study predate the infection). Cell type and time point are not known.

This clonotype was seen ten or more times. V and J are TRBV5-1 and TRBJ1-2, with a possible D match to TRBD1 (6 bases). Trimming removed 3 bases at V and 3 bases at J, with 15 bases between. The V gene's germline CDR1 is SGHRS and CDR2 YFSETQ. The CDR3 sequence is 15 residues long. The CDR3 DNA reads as TGCGCCAGCAGCTCTACAGGGCCGATATACTATGGCTACACCTTC. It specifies CASSSTGPIYYGYTF.

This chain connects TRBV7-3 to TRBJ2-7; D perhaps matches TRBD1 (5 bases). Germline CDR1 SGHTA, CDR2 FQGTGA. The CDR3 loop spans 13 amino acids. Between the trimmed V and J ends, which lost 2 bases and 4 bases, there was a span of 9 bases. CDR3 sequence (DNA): TGTGCCAGCAGCTTACTTTCAGGGTACGAGCAGTACTTC. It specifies CASSLLSGYEQYF.

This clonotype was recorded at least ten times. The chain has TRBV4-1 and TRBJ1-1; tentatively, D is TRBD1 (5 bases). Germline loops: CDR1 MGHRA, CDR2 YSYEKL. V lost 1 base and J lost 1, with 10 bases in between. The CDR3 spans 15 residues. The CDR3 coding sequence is TGCGCCAGCAGCCAAGGGGGGTGGGCGAACACTGAAGCTTTCTTT. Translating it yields CASSQGGWANTEAFF.

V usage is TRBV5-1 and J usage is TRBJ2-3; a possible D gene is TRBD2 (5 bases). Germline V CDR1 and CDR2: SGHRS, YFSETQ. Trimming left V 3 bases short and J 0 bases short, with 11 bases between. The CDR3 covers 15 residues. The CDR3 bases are TGCGCCAGCAGCTCCCGGGGTCTTAGCACAGATACGCAGTATTTT. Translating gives CASSSRGLSTDTQYF.

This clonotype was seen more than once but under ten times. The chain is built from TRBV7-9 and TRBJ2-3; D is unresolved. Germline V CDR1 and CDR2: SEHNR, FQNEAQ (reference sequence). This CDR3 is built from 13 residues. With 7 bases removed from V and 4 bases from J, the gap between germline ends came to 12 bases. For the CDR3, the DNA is TGTGCCAGCAACCAAAATATGGCAGATACGCAGTATTTT. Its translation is CASNQNMADTQYF.

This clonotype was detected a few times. The CDR3 is CASSPPRGRTEDTEAFF. The CDR3, as DNA: TGTGCCAGCAGTCCCCCCAGGGGGCGGACCGAGGACACTGAAGCTTTCTTT. The chain combines TRBV6-1 with TRBJ1-1; 8 bases agree with TRBD1. The germline gives CDR1 MNHNS, CDR2 SASEGT. CDR3 length: 17 amino acids. The V gene end was trimmed by 5 bases and the J gene end by 3 bases; junction bases not matched to a gene: 14.

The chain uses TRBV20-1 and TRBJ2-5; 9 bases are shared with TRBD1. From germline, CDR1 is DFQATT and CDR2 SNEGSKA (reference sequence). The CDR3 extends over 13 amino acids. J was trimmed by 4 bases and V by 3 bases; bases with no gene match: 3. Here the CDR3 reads CSASSDRGETQYF. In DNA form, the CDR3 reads TGCAGTGCTAGTTCGGACAGGGGAGAGACCCAGTACTTC.

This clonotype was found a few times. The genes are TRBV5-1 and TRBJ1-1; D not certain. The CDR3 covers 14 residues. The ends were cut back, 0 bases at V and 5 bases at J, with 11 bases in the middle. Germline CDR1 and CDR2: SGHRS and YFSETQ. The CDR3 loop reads CASSLGALETEAFF. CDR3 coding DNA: TGCGCCAGCAGCTTGGGGGCCCTGGAGACTGAAGCTTTCTTT.

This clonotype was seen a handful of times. The CDR3 sequence: CASSYGWETQYF. DNA of the CDR3: TGTGCCAGCAGCTATGGCTGGGAGACCCAGTACTTC. The chain is built from TRBV5-6 and TRBJ2-5; D is unclear. V shed 3 bases and J shed 5 bases, with 8 bases lying between them. This CDR3 is built from 12 residues. Germline values: CDR1 SGHDT, CDR2 YYEEEE.

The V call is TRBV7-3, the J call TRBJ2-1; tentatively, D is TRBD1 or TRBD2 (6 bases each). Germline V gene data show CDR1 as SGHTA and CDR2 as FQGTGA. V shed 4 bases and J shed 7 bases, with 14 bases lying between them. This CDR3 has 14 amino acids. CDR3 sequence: CASSSLGGRNEQFF. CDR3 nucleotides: TGTGCCAGCAGCTCTCTCGGGGGCAGGAATGAGCAGTTCTTC.

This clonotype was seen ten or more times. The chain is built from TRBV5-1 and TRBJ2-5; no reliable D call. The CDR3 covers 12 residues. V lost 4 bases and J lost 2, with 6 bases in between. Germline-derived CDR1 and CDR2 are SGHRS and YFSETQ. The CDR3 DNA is TGCGCCAGCAGCAGTGGTCAAGAGACCCAGTACTTC. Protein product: CASSSGQETQYF.

The CDR3 coding sequence is TGCGCCAGCAGCAGTACACGGGGGGGAGGAAATACGCAGTATTTT. Translated, it gives CASSSTRGGGNTQYF. The gene calls are TRBV5-1 and TRBJ2-3, with 8 nucleotides matching TRBD2. The CDR3 runs to 15 residues. Trimming removed 4 bases from V and 7 bases from J; junction bases left unmatched: 11. Germline values: CDR1 SGHRS, CDR2 YFSETQ.

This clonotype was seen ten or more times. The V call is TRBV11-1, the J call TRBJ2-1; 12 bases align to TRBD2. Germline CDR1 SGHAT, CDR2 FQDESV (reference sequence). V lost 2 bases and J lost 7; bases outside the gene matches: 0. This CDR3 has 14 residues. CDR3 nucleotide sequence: TGTGCCAGCAGCTTACTAGCGGGGGGGAATGAGCAGTTCTTC. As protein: CASSLLAGGNEQFF.

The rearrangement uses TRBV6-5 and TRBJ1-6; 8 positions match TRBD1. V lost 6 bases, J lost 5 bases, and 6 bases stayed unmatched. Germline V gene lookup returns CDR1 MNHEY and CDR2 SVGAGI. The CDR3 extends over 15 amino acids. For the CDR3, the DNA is TGTGCCAGCAGAGATGGGACAGGTCATAATTCACCCCTCCACTTT. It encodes CASRDGTGHNSPLHF.

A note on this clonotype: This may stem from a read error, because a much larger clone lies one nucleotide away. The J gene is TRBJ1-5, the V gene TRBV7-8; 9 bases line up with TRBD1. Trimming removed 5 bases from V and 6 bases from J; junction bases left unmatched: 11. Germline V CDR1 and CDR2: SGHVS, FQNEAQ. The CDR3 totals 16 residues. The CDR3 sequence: CASSPFVQGAIQPQHF. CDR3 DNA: TGTGCCAGCAGCCCCTTTGTACAGGGGGCGATTCAGCCCCAGCATTTT.

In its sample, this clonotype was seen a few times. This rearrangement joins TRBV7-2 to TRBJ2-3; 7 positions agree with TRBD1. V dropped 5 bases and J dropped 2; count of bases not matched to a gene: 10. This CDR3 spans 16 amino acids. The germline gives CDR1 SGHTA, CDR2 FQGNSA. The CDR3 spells CASSAGVDRVTDTQYF. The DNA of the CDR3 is TGTGCCAGCAGCGCCGGCGTAGACAGGGTCACAGATACGCAGTATTTT.

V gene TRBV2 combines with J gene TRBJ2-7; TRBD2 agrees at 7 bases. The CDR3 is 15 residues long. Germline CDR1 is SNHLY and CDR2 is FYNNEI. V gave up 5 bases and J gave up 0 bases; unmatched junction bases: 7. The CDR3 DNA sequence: TGTGCCAGCAGTCGGGAGGAGGCGAGCTCCTACGAGCAGTACTTC. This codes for CASSREEASSYEQYF.

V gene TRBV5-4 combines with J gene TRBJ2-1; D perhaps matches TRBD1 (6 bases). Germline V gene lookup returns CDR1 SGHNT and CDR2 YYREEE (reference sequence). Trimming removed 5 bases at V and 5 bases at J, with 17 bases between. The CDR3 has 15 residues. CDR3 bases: TGTGCCAGCAGGCATACAGGGATTCGTAACAATGAGCAGTTCTTC. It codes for CASRHTGIRNNEQFF. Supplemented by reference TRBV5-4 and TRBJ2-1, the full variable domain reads ETGVTQSPTHLIKTRGQQVTLRCSSQSGHNTVSWYQQALGQGPQFIFQYYREEENGRGNFPPRFSGLQFPNYSSELNVNALELDDSALYLCASRHTGIRNNEQFFGPGTRLTVL.

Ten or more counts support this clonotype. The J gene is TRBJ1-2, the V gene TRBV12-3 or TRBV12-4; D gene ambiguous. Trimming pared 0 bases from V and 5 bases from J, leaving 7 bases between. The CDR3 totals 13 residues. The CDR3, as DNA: TGTGCCAGCAGTTTAGCGCGGGGATATGGCTACACCTTC. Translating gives CASSLARGYGYTF.

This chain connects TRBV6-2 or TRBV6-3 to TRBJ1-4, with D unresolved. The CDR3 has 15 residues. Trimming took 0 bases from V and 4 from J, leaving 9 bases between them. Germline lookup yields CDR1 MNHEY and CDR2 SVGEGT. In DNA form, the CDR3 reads TGTGCCAGCAGTTACTCTATCGGAGATAATGAAAAACTGTTTTTT. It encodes CASSYSIGDNEKLFF.